This T cell receptor (beta chain) was identified during a study of blood T cell repertoires in COVID-19. Looking at the study overall: Both acute and convalescent COVID-19 samples were obtained from the United States, Italy and Spain. In each case, the material was cDNA or gDNA derived from T cells, B-cell-depleted T cells, or PBMCs.

Assignments of participants to cohorts depended upon their own reported clinical history. Within 2 weeks of study entry, exposed participants had contacted a PCR-confirmed or clinician-diagnosed COVID-19 case. This clone was detected once. V lost 5 bases to trimming and J lost 6 bases; unmatched junction nucleotides: 3. Germline V gene data show CDR1 as SGHTA and CDR2 as FQGNSA. The CDR3 covers 13 residues. TCRdb keeps only in-frame clones here, not all; method: immunoSEQ multiplex PCR. The table lists 140,000 to 150,000 clones, around 90% of them singletons. The genes are TRBV7-2 and TRBJ2-2, with 7 bases identical to TRBD1. Source material: PBMCs or T cells enriched from blood (not recorded which). This TCR derives from a woman in her 40s who had been exposed to COVID-19. As DNA, the CDR3 is TGTGCCAGCAGCCCTGGGACAGCCGGGGAGCTGTTTTTT. Its translation is CASSPGTAGELFF.